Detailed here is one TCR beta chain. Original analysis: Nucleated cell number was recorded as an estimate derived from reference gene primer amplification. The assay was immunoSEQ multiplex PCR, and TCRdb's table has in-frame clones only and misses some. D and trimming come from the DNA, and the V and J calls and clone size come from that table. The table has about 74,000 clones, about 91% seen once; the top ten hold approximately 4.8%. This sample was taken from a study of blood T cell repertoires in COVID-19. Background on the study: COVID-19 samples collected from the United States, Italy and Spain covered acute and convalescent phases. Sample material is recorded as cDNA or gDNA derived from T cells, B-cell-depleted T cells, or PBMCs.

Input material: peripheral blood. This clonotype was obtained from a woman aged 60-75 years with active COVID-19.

CDR3 nucleotide sequence: TGTGCCAGCAGACCCGGGACTTTTCAGCCCCAGCATTTT. It encodes CASRPGTFQPQHF. The V gene is TRBV28, the J gene TRBJ1-5; D is possibly TRBD1 (5 bases). Germline-derived CDR1 and CDR2 are MDHEN and SYDVKM. V lost 6 bases to trimming and J lost 6 bases, with 12 bases between them. This CDR3 has 13 amino acids.